The 27 T cell receptor beta chains presented below share a single source sample, sequenced in a study of blood T cell repertoires in COVID-19. Measured with immunoSEQ multiplex PCR; TCRdb has only the in-frame clones, and not every one. The sample records about 270,000 clones, around 89% being singletons. The sequenced material came from PBMCs or T cells enriched from blood (not recorded which). These receptors were collected from a woman in her twenties or thirties with acute COVID-19.

The chain is built from TRBV2 and TRBJ1-3; D is uncertain. Germline values: CDR1 SNHLY, CDR2 FYNNEI. This CDR3 is 12 amino acids long. Between the trimmed V and J ends, which lost 9 bases and 3 bases, there was a span of 9 bases. The DNA for the CDR3 is TGTGCCAGGGCGGGGAATGGAAACACCATATATTTT. As protein: CARAGNGNTIYF.

As to this clone: The junction differs from germline at one of its ends, possibly a read error. CDR3 DNA: TGTGCCAGCAGTCAAGCGGGAGGTCCCTACGAGCAGTACTTC. The encoded protein is CASSQAGGPYEQYF. J is TRBJ2-7 and V is TRBV6-1; 9 bases fit TRBD2. The CDR3 consists of 14 residues. Germline V gene sequence: CDR1 MNHNS, CDR2 SASEGT.

This chain joins TRBV29-1 and TRBJ2-7; possibly TRBD1 for D (6 bases). The CDR3 has 13 amino acids. CDR1 and CDR2 from the germline V gene are SQVTM and ANQGSEA. V was clipped by 2 bases and J by 2 bases, with 10 bases between them. Here the CDR3 DNA reads TGCAGCGTTGAAACAGGGATAACCTACGAGCAGTACTTC. Translated, it gives CSVETGITYEQYF.

V is TRBV28 and J is TRBJ2-7, with TRBD2 identical over 13 bases. V shed 4 bases, J shed 6 bases, and the junction held 12 bases outside the gene matches. Germline CDR1 MDHEN, CDR2 SYDVKM. CDR3 length: 17 residues. The CDR3 DNA sequence: TGTGCCAGCAGTTCCCTTCTCGGACTAGCGGGAGCAGGCGAGCAGTACTTC. It encodes CASSSLLGLAGAGEQYF. The entire variable domain, with the rest obtained from reference TRBV28 and TRBJ2-7, is as follows: DVKVTQSSRYLVKRTGEKVFLECVQDMDHENMFWYRQDPGLGLRLIYFSYDVKMKEKGDIPEGYSVSREKKERFSLILESASTNQTSMYLCASSSLLGLAGAGEQYFGPGTRLTVT.

This chain connects TRBV6-2 or TRBV6-3 to TRBJ2-2; 11 bases align to TRBD2. CDR1 is MNHEY, CDR2 SVGEGT, per germline. This CDR3 region has 18 residues. The ends lost 2 bases at V and 4 bases at J; junction bases unmatched: 9. Here the CDR3 reads CASSYLAGGLVPTGELFF. CDR3 nucleotide sequence: TGTGCCAGCAGTTACCTAGCGGGAGGTTTAGTACCCACCGGGGAGCTGTTTTTT.

CDR3 DNA: TGTGCCAGCAGTTTGCGGGGTCAGGGCTACACCTTC. It translates to CASSLRGQGYTF. The chain is built from TRBV27 and TRBJ1-2; D is unresolved. The CDR3 is 12 residues long. The V and J ends lost 3 bases and 8 bases respectively, with 10 bases between them. From germline, CDR1 is MNHEY and CDR2 SMNVEV (reference sequence).

In this sample, this clone turned up once. This chain links TRBV5-8 with TRBJ2-1; D not certain. Trimming stripped 0 bases from V and 7 bases from J, with 11 bases between. The CDR3 is 14 amino acids. Germline V lookup: CDR1 SGHTS, CDR2 YDEGEE. The CDR3 DNA is TGTGCCAGCAGCTTGGACCTAGTCTTGAATGAGCAGTTCTTC. This sequence encodes CASSLDLVLNEQFF.

The chain carries TRBV19 and TRBJ2-1; TRBD2 is a possible D gene (7 bases). This CDR3 spans 18 amino acids. Trimming removed 10 bases from V and 4 bases from J, with 29 bases in between. CDR1 LNHDA and CDR2 SQIVND come from the germline V gene (reference sequence). CDR3 amino acids: CATTRLALGGGVYNEQFF. CDR3 nucleotide sequence: TGTGCCACGACGCGTCTGGCTTTAGGGGGAGGGGTTTACAATGAGCAGTTCTTC.

The chain recombines TRBV7-8 with TRBJ2-7; 7 bases are shared with TRBD2. The junction had 6 bases not matched to a gene; V was cut back by 1 base and J by 3 bases. The CDR3 runs to 15 residues. Germline V gene sequence: CDR1 SGHVS, CDR2 FQNEAQ. The CDR3 sequence is CASSLVASGNYEQYF. DNA for the CDR3: TGTGCCAGCAGCTTAGTAGCTAGCGGAAACTACGAGCAGTACTTC.

The chain couples TRBV28 to TRBJ2-1, with TRBD2 identical over 14 bases. The CDR3 consists of 16 residues. The germline V gene encodes CDR1 MDHEN and CDR2 SYDVKM. The J segment lost 5 bases and the V segment lost 4 bases, leaving 4 bases of the junction unmatched. The CDR3 DNA reads as TGTGCCAGCAGTTCTGGGACTAGCGGGAGCGACAATGAGCAGTTCTTC. Protein sequence: CASSSGTSGSDNEQFF.

The chain uses TRBV28 and TRBJ2-2, with TRBD1 matching over 11 bases. Trimming removed 6 bases from V and 8 bases from J; junction bases left unmatched: 8. This CDR3 comprises 15 residues. Germline assignment: CDR1 MDHEN and CDR2 SYDVKM. The CDR3 loop reads CASRPGQGATGELFF. The DNA of the CDR3 is TGTGCCAGCAGGCCCGGACAGGGGGCAACAGGGGAGCTGTTTTTT.

The chain uses TRBV27 and TRBJ2-2, with 10 bases identical to TRBD2. Germline CDR1 and CDR2: MNHEY and SMNVEV (reference sequence). The CDR3 is 15 amino acids. V was pared by 2 bases and J by 4 bases, with 1 base of the junction left unmatched. CDR3 protein: CASSLLAGVTGELFF. DNA for the CDR3: TGTGCCAGCAGTTTACTAGCGGGAGTCACCGGGGAGCTGTTTTTT.

The J gene is TRBJ2-2, the V gene TRBV6-6; the D gene is possibly TRBD1 (5 bases). The CDR3 consists of 14 residues. Trimming removed 6 bases at V and 0 bases at J, with 8 bases between. Germline V gives CDR1 MNHNY, CDR2 SVGAGI (reference sequence). The CDR3 DNA is TGTGCCAGCAGCGCGACAGCGAACACCGGGGAGCTGTTTTTT. Protein: CASSATANTGELFF.

Here the CDR3 DNA reads TGCGCCAGCAGCTTACTTGTGGGAGTTTCAACAGATACGCAGTATTTT. Protein product: CASSLLVGVSTDTQYF. This rearrangement joins TRBV5-1 to TRBJ2-3; D is possibly TRBD2 (5 bases). Trimming removed 2 bases from V and 3 bases from J, with 16 bases in between. CDR3 length equals 16 residues. The germline V gene has CDR1 SGHRS and CDR2 YFSETQ.

The V and J genes are TRBV28 and TRBJ2-3; 9 bases align to TRBD1. CDR3 length: 14 amino acids. J was trimmed by 3 bases and V by 4 bases; bases with no gene match: 2. CDR1 is MDHEN and CDR2 is SYDVKM in the germline V gene. Here the CDR3 reads CASSSDRGTDTQYF. The CDR3 DNA reads as TGTGCCAGCAGTTCGGACAGGGGAACAGATACGCAGTATTTT.

V and J are TRBV7-9 and TRBJ2-1; 7 nucleotides align to TRBD1. The V and J ends lost 5 bases and 6 bases, in that order; junction bases with no gene match: 10. Germline V lookup: CDR1 SEHNR, CDR2 FQNEAQ (reference sequence). The CDR3 totals 15 residues. CDR3 nucleotide sequence: TGTGCCAGCAGCCAACGACAGGGTTCGTTCAATGAGCAGTTCTTC. This codes for CASSQRQGSFNEQFF.

The J gene is TRBJ2-7, the V gene TRBV6-2 or TRBV6-3; 7 nucleotides align to TRBD1. V was clipped by 7 bases and J by 3 bases; unmatched bases: 21. The CDR3 sequence is 18 residues long. CDR1 and CDR2 (germline): MNHEY, SVGEGT. The CDR3 sequence: CASTPYSPPKGGSYEQYF. CDR3 bases: TGTGCCAGCACCCCGTACTCACCCCCTAAAGGGGGCAGCTACGAGCAGTACTTC.

The rearrangement uses TRBV7-9 and TRBJ2-7; maybe TRBD2 (5 bases). CDR3 length: 14 residues. CDR1 is SEHNR, CDR2 FQNEAQ, per germline (reference sequence). V was cut by 5 bases and J by 7 bases, with 18 bases left in between. The CDR3 sequence is CASSLMDGGGEQYF. The CDR3 coding sequence is TGTGCCAGCAGCCTAATGGACGGCGGCGGGGAGCAGTACTTC.

The V gene is TRBV21-1, the J gene TRBJ1-1. TRBV21-1 is assigned pseudogene status. The CDR3 is 12 amino acids. CDR3 region: CASPRRTTEAFF. The CDR3, as DNA: TGTGCCAGCCCCCGTAGAACCACTGAAGCTTTCTTT.

Only a few counts were recorded for this clone. The rearrangement links TRBV5-1 to TRBJ2-1; 9 nucleotides match TRBD1. The J segment lost 4 bases and the V segment lost 7 bases, leaving 12 bases of the junction unmatched. The CDR3 is 16 residues long. Per the germline V gene, CDR1 is SGHRS and CDR2 is YFSETQ. CDR3 in amino acids: CASAQLTGGGYNEQFF. The CDR3 DNA follows: TGCGCCAGCGCCCAGCTGACAGGGGGGGGTTACAATGAGCAGTTCTTC.

The chain is built from TRBV30 and TRBJ1-6, with TRBD1 matching 7 bases. V lost 5 bases, J lost 8 bases, and 9 bases stayed unmatched. Germline V gives CDR1 GTSNPN, CDR2 SVGIG (reference sequence). The CDR3 runs to 14 residues. As DNA, the CDR3 is TGTGCCTGGCGAGGGGACAGTTACTATTCACCCCTCCACTTT. Translation: CAWRGDSYYSPLHF.

The genes are TRBV18 and TRBJ1-5; TRBD1 matches at 7 bases. This CDR3 region has 14 residues. The germline V gene has CDR1 KGHSH and CDR2 LQKENI. J lost 6 bases, V lost 3 bases, and 5 bases had no gene match. CDR3 coding DNA: TGTGCCAGCTCACCCGGGACAGTAACTCAGCCCCAGCATTTT. Protein sequence: CASSPGTVTQPQHF.

The V and J genes are TRBV29-1 and TRBJ1-5; a weak D match, TRBD1 (6 bases). The germline CDR1 and CDR2 sequences are SQVTM and ANQGSEA. V lost 5 bases and J 1 base, leaving 9 bases between the germline ends. The CDR3 runs to 13 residues. The CDR3 sequence is CSVRQGSNQPQHF. CDR3 bases: TGCAGCGTTCGCCAGGGGAGCAATCAGCCCCAGCATTTT.

This clone has a handful of counts. The CDR3 region is CASSSTGPYEQYF. The CDR3 DNA reads TGTGCCAGCAGCTCGACAGGGCCCTACGAGCAGTACTTC. The chain uses TRBV5-5 and TRBJ2-7; 7 nucleotides agree with TRBD1. V shed 3 bases and J 2 bases; nucleotides not matched to a gene: 2. Germline values: CDR1 SGHKS, CDR2 YYEKEE (reference sequence). This CDR3 has 13 amino acids.

The chain links TRBV3-1 (or the pseudogene TRBV3-2) to TRBJ2-7, with 8 bases lining up with TRBD2. Germline loops: CDR1 LGHDT, CDR2 YNNKEL (reference sequence). V was clipped by 4 bases and J by 6 bases; unmatched bases: 11. This CDR3 comprises 15 residues. CDR3 in amino acids: CASSPGGGTSLEQYF. The CDR3 DNA is TGTGCCAGCAGCCCGGGCGGGGGGACTTCTCTCGAGCAGTACTTC.

The CDR3 here is CASSLGQGRSEQYF. The DNA of the CDR3 is TGTGCCAGCAGTCTAGGACAGGGTAGGTCCGAGCAGTACTTC. The V and J genes are TRBV6-2 or TRBV6-3 and TRBJ2-7; TRBD1 agrees at 8 bases. Germline CDR1 MNHEY, CDR2 SVGEGT. This CDR3 spans 14 amino acids. V was clipped by 5 bases and J by 6 bases; unmatched bases: 9.

The chain is built from TRBV5-6 and TRBJ2-7, with TRBD1 identical over 11 bases. This CDR3 is built from 15 residues. The germline V gene has CDR1 SGHDT and CDR2 YYEEEE. V lost 2 bases and J lost 3; bases outside the gene matches: 4. The CDR3 loop reads CASSFGTGGVYEQYF. The CDR3 coding sequence is TGTGCCAGCAGCTTTGGGACAGGGGGGGTCTACGAGCAGTACTTC. Full variable domain (rest looked up from reference TRBV5-6 and TRBJ2-7): DAGVTQSPTHLIKTRGQQVTLRCSPKSGHDTVSWYQQALGQGPQFIFQYYEEEERQRGNFPDRFSGHQFPNYSSELNVNALLLGDSALYLCASSFGTGGVYEQYFGPGTRLTVT.